Following are 31 T cell receptor beta chains from one sample sequenced in a study of blood T cell repertoires in COVID-19. The table came from immunoSEQ multiplex PCR; TCRdb's copy has only in-frame clones and leaves some out. The top ten hold around 10% of the sample, which has hundreds of thousands of clones, roughly 89% seen once. Sequencing input: peripheral blood. All receptors come from a woman aged 25 to 45 with COVID-19, enrolled during active disease.

This clone was observed once. This chain connects TRBV6-5 to TRBJ1-1; 7 positions agree with TRBD1. Germline values: CDR1 MNHEY, CDR2 SVGAGI. The V gene end was trimmed by 6 bases and the J gene end by 2 bases; junction bases not matched to a gene: 9. This CDR3 spans 15 amino acids. In DNA, the CDR3 is TGTGCCAGCAGCCACCTCGACAGGGCAAACACTGAAGCTTTCTTT. This codes for CASSHLDRANTEAFF.

The chain couples TRBV15 to TRBJ2-7, with TRBD1 matching over 7 bases. V was pared by 0 bases and J by 5 bases, with 13 bases of the junction left unmatched. The CDR3 is 17 amino acids. The germline CDR1 and CDR2 sequences are LNHNV and YYDKDF (reference sequence). CDR3 nucleotides: TGTGCCACCAGCAGAGATCTGAGACAGGGCTTTGGCAACGAGCAGTACTTC. It encodes CATSRDLRQGFGNEQYF.

The chain employs TRBV23-1 and TRBJ2-5; D uncertain. TRBV23-1 is an ORF; its function is uncertain. The CDR3 covers 12 residues. The V and J ends lost 6 bases and 5 bases respectively, with 10 bases between them. CDR3 coding DNA: TGCGCCAGCAGCCCTCAGAGGGAGACCCAGTACTTC. Protein product: CASSPQRETQYF.

The chain has TRBV7-2 and TRBJ1-1; unclear D gene. The germline CDR1 and CDR2 sequences are SGHTA and FQGNSA. The CDR3 runs to 14 residues. Trimming pared 5 bases from V and 1 base from J, leaving 11 bases between. The CDR3 loop is CASSHRTRNTEAFF. DNA for the CDR3: TGTGCCAGCAGCCATCGGACTAGGAACACTGAAGCTTTCTTT.

The rearrangement links TRBV11-2 to TRBJ2-7; TRBD1 matches at 10 bases. Looked up from germline, CDR1 is SGHAT and CDR2 is FQNNGV. With 2 bases clipped from V and 5 bases from J, the junction kept 6 bases outside the gene matches. The CDR3 spans 15 residues. The DNA of the CDR3 is TGTGCCAGCAGCTTAACGACAGGGGGCTTCAACGAGCAGTACTTC. It is translated as CASSLTTGGFNEQYF.

The CDR3 here is CAWGVGQGIGDGNQPQHF. The CDR3 DNA sequence: TGTGCCTGGGGCGTAGGGCAGGGGATAGGGGACGGCAATCAGCCCCAGCATTTT. V usage is TRBV30 and J usage is TRBJ1-5, with TRBD1 as a possible D gene (6 bases). Trimming removed 5 bases from V and 2 bases from J, with 25 bases in between. CDR1 is GTSNPN, CDR2 SVGIG, per germline (reference sequence). The CDR3 is 18 amino acids.

V gene TRBV15 combines with J gene TRBJ1-5; 9 bases align to TRBD1. CDR3 size: 16 residues. Per germline, CDR1 LNHNV and CDR2 YYDKDF (reference sequence). V gave up 5 bases and J gave up 4 bases; unmatched junction bases: 9. CDR3 nucleotide sequence: TGTGCCACCAGCTACCTTCCCGGGACAGGGAATCAGCCCCAGCATTTT. Residues: CATSYLPGTGNQPQHF.

The chain links TRBV10-2 to TRBJ1-6; D may be TRBD1 (6 bases). CDR3 length equals 15 residues. V lost 2 bases to trimming and J lost 9 bases, with 14 bases between them. The germline V gene has CDR1 WSHSY and CDR2 SAAADI. The CDR3 here is CASSETGSRGSPLHF. The CDR3 bases are TGCGCCAGCAGTGAGACAGGGAGTAGAGGTTCACCCCTCCACTTT.

The rearrangement uses TRBV11-2 and TRBJ2-3; a possible D gene is TRBD2 (7 bases). CDR1 and CDR2 (germline): SGHAT, FQNNGV. V was clipped by 6 bases and J by 0 bases, with 16 bases between them. The CDR3 totals 16 residues. The CDR3 region is CASSPRGGASTDTQYF. The CDR3 bases are TGTGCCAGCAGTCCCCGAGGGGGGGCTAGCACAGATACGCAGTATTTT.

The chain recombines TRBV12-3 or TRBV12-4 with TRBJ1-1; 9 nucleotides agree with TRBD1. This CDR3 comprises 13 residues. With V trimmed by 3 bases and J by 11 bases, 7 bases remained unmatched. The CDR3 DNA reads as TGTGCCAGCAGTTTCGACAGGGGGTATGTGGCTTTCTTT. Encoded protein: CASSFDRGYVAFF.

A few counts support this clone. J is TRBJ1-3 and V is TRBV7-2; D call uncertain. Trimming pared 4 bases from V and 3 bases from J, leaving 10 bases between. Germline lookup yields CDR1 SGHTA and CDR2 FQGNSA. There are 14 residues in the CDR3. The CDR3 DNA follows: TGTGCCAGCAGCTCGACAAACTTTGGAAACACCATATATTTT. Amino acid sequence: CASSSTNFGNTIYF.

V and J are TRBV7-9 and TRBJ1-1; TRBD1 agrees at 7 bases. CDR1 is SEHNR and CDR2 is FQNEAQ in the germline V gene (reference sequence). The CDR3 has 14 amino acids. V dropped 1 base and J dropped 5; count of bases not matched to a gene: 4. The CDR3 protein is CASSLEQGRTEAFF. DNA for the CDR3: TGTGCCAGCAGCTTAGAACAGGGGCGGACTGAAGCTTTCTTT.

The chain couples TRBV2 to TRBJ1-3, with D unclear. Germline V gene sequence: CDR1 SNHLY, CDR2 FYNNEI. Between the trimmed V and J ends, which lost 8 bases and 4 bases, there was a span of 12 bases. This CDR3 region has 13 residues. The CDR3 region is CASCRASGNTIYF. CDR3 nucleotide sequence: TGTGCCAGCTGTCGTGCTAGCGGAAACACCATATATTTT.

The chain links TRBV12-5 to TRBJ2-7; D call uncertain. V lost 5 bases and J 6 bases, leaving 11 bases between the germline ends. The CDR3 contains 12 residues. Germline V gene lookup returns CDR1 LGHNT and CDR2 FRNRAP. The CDR3, as DNA: TGTGCTAGTGGTAGACCGAGAGGCGAGCAGTACTTC. Protein product: CASGRPRGEQYF.

The chain carries TRBV4-1 and TRBJ2-7; D is perhaps TRBD2 (6 bases). The CDR3 loop spans 13 amino acids. V lost 3 bases to trimming and J lost 4 bases, with 10 bases between them. The germline CDR1 and CDR2 sequences are MGHRA and YSYEKL. DNA for the CDR3: TGCGCCAGCAGCCATGATGGAGGGTACGAGCAGTACTTC. Translating gives CASSHDGGYEQYF.

The V gene is TRBV19, the J gene TRBJ1-2, with D hard to call. Germline values: CDR1 LNHDA, CDR2 SQIVND (reference sequence). CDR3 length: 13 residues. V was cut by 9 bases and J by 2 bases, with 13 bases left in between. CDR3 region: CASRRSSNYGYTF. The CDR3 DNA reads TGTGCCAGCCGGAGGAGTTCGAACTATGGCTACACCTTC.

The V and J genes are TRBV2 and TRBJ2-2; 7 bases are a match to TRBD1. This CDR3 is built from 16 residues. Looked up from germline, CDR1 is SNHLY and CDR2 is FYNNEI. Trimming took 8 bases from V and 5 from J; bases not matched to a gene: 14. The CDR3 nucleotides read TGTGCCAGCCGGACGGGACAGCGCATCCTGACCGGGGAGCTGTTTTTT. Protein: CASRTGQRILTGELFF.

The CDR3 reads CASSRAGATIYNEQFF. CDR3 nucleotides: TGTGCCAGCAGCCGCGCGGGGGCCACGATTTACAATGAGCAGTTCTTC. The chain combines TRBV3-1 (or the pseudogene TRBV3-2) with TRBJ2-1, with a possible D match to TRBD2 (7 bases). The CDR3 has 16 amino acids. The germline V and J ends were trimmed by 4 bases and 4 bases, with 17 bases remaining between them. Germline lookup yields CDR1 LGHDT and CDR2 YNNKEL (reference sequence).

The V gene is TRBV30, the J gene TRBJ1-2; 7 bases are shared with TRBD1. Germline trimming cut 1 base from V and 4 bases from J; bases unmatched to any gene: 3. CDR1 GTSNPN and CDR2 SVGIG come from the germline V gene (reference sequence). This CDR3 has 13 residues. The CDR3 DNA is TGTGCCTGGAGTGGGAGGGGGCTCTATGGCTACACCTTC. It yields the protein CAWSGRGLYGYTF. Combining the CDR3 with reference TRBV30 and TRBJ1-2 gives the whole variable domain SQTIHQWPATLVQPVGSPLSLECTVEGTSNPNLYWYRQAAGRGLQLLFYSVGIGQISSEVPQNLSASRPQDRQFILSSKKLLLSDSGFYLCAWSGRGLYGYTFGSGTRLTVV.

The chain joins TRBV6-1 to TRBJ2-1; 10 positions agree with TRBD2. Looked up from germline, CDR1 is MNHNS and CDR2 is SASEGT. This CDR3 region has 20 residues. Germline trimming cut 4 bases from V and 1 base from J; bases unmatched to any gene: 16. CDR3 residues: CASSATRIPAGGQSYNEQFF. In DNA form, the CDR3 reads TGTGCCAGCAGTGCCACGAGAATCCCAGCGGGGGGGCAATCCTACAATGAGCAGTTCTTC.

This sequence joins TRBV6-4 and TRBJ1-2; D not resolved. This CDR3 region has 16 residues. Deletions cut 3 bases from V and 4 bases from J, with 18 bases between. CDR1 is MRHNA, CDR2 SNTAGT, per germline. The CDR3 DNA sequence: TGTGCCAGCAGTGAAGCCGGAGGACCGAGCTTCTATGGCTACACCTTC. Translating gives CASSEAGGPSFYGYTF.

The gene calls are TRBV6-1 and TRBJ2-3, with D possibly matching TRBD1 (6 bases). V lost 3 bases and J 4 bases, leaving 17 bases between the germline ends. Germline CDR1 is MNHNS and CDR2 is SASEGT. This CDR3 region has 16 residues. The CDR3 DNA is TGTGCCAGCAGTGAGACCCCCGGACAGCACTCAGATACGCAGTATTTT. Amino acids: CASSETPGQHSDTQYF.

The chain couples TRBV29-1 to TRBJ1-1; 9 bases match TRBD1. There are 11 residues in the CDR3. Germline trimming cut 7 bases from V and 6 bases from J; bases unmatched to any gene: 3. CDR1 is SQVTM and CDR2 is ANQGSEA in the germline V gene. The CDR3 DNA reads as TGCAGCGGTAGGACAGGGGCTGAAGCTTTCTTT. It specifies CSGRTGAEAFF.

V gene TRBV4-1 combines with J gene TRBJ2-4, with D tentatively TRBD2 (5 bases). V was cut by 4 bases and J by 7 bases, with 11 bases left in between. Germline loops: CDR1 MGHRA, CDR2 YSYEKL. The CDR3 has 13 amino acids. In nucleotides, the CDR3 is TGCGCCAGCAGCCTCGACTATGGGAACATTCAGTACTTC. It specifies CASSLDYGNIQYF.

This clone was detected once. The V and J genes are TRBV4-1 and TRBJ2-3; weak D call: TRBD2 (5 bases). Germline V gives CDR1 MGHRA, CDR2 YSYEKL. There are 14 residues in the CDR3. Trimming pared 0 bases from V and 3 bases from J, leaving 7 bases between. The CDR3 region has the DNA TGCGCCAGCAGCCAAGAGGAGGAAACAGATACGCAGTATTTT. Protein: CASSQEEETDTQYF.

The rearrangement joins TRBV2 to TRBJ2-5; 7 positions match TRBD2. J gave up 2 bases and V 4 bases, and 4 bases lay outside the gene matches. This CDR3 comprises 14 residues. Germline CDR1 reads SNHLY; CDR2 reads FYNNEI. The CDR3 region is CASSGGGGQETQYF. The CDR3 coding sequence is TGTGCCAGCAGTGGTGGGGGGGGACAAGAGACCCAGTACTTC.

The V and J genes are TRBV25-1 and TRBJ1-1; 8 bases align to TRBD1. With 4 bases clipped from V and 1 base from J, the junction kept 8 bases outside the gene matches. Per the germline V gene, CDR1 is MGHDK and CDR2 is SYGVNS. The CDR3 spans 16 residues. This CDR3 is CASSGFLQGGNTEAFF. The CDR3, as DNA: TGTGCCAGCAGTGGCTTCCTACAGGGGGGGAACACTGAAGCTTTCTTT.

The V call is TRBV14, the J call TRBJ1-2; TRBD1 might be the D (6 bases). Germline CDR1 and CDR2: SGHDN and FVKESK. The CDR3 runs 14 residues. Trimming took off 4 bases at V and 3 bases at J, with 12 bases between the two ends. The CDR3 region has the DNA TGTGCCAGCAGCCTAATGGACAGCCACTATGGCTACACCTTC. It encodes CASSLMDSHYGYTF.

V and J are TRBV2 and TRBJ1-3, with a weak D call TRBD1 (5 bases). Germline CDR1 SNHLY, CDR2 FYNNEI. This CDR3 contains 15 residues. The ends were cut back, 8 bases at V and 0 bases at J, with 14 bases in the middle. The CDR3: CASLFGDSSGNTIYF. In DNA form, the CDR3 reads TGTGCCAGCCTTTTTGGTGACAGCTCTGGAAACACCATATATTTT. The whole variable domain, remainder taken from reference TRBV2 and TRBJ1-3, is EPEVTQTPSHQVTQMGQEVILRCVPISNHLYFYWYRQILGQKVEFLVSFYNNEISEKSEIFDDQFSVERPDGSNFTLKIRSTKLEDSAMYFCASLFGDSSGNTIYFGEGSWLTVV.

The chain employs TRBV9 and TRBJ2-7; maybe TRBD2 (5 bases). This CDR3 spans 17 amino acids. The germline CDR1 and CDR2 sequences are SGDLS and YYNGEE. Trimming removed 4 bases at V and 2 bases at J, with 22 bases between. CDR3 amino acids: CASSLVGFPADPYEQYF. CDR3 in DNA: TGTGCCAGCAGCCTGGTCGGGTTCCCAGCGGACCCCTACGAGCAGTACTTC.

The chain uses TRBV6-5 and TRBJ2-7, with D tentatively TRBD2 (5 bases). The CDR3 has 11 residues. Germline V CDR1 and CDR2: MNHEY, SVGAGI. Trimming left V 8 bases short and J 6 bases short, with 11 bases between. The CDR3 loop reads CASWRSGEQYF. In DNA, the CDR3 is TGTGCCAGCTGGAGGAGTGGCGAGCAGTACTTC.